Listed below are T cell receptor beta chains from one sample, sequenced in a study of memory CD4+ T cells and cytomegalovirus serostatus. Assay used: immunoSEQ multiplex PCR; TCRdb lists only in-frame clones, some missing. Of about 52,000 clones detected, about three quarters appear once; the ten largest clones hold about 1.5%. Sequenced sample: memory CD4+ T cells from blood. Every receptor here comes from an adult in good health and CMV-seropositive. The CDR3 runs from the conserved cysteine through the conserved F or W. A D gene is named only where the DNA matches it firmly. Clone size, where shown, is once, few, many, or a class for clones that have expanded.

j_gene	v_gene	abundance	d_gene	CDR3nt	CDR3aa
TRBJ2-6	TRBV4-3	NA	NA	TGCGCCAGCAGCCAAGATGCCGTTTTCTCTGGGGCCAACGTCCTGACTTTC	CASSQDAVFSGANVLTF
TRBJ2-3	TRBV9	NA	TRBD2	TGTGCCAGCAGCACCAGGGAGCGGGGGCTATCAGGGGATACGCAGTATTTT	CASSTRERGLSGDTQYF
TRBJ2-2	TRBV29-1	NA	NA	TGCAGCGTTGTTTTGCTAGTGGGATACGGGGAGCTGTTTTTT	CSVVLLVGYGELFF
TRBJ2-7	TRBV28	NA	TRBD2	TGTGCCAGCAGTTACCGGACTAGCGGGAGGTTGCGGGGCGAGCAGTACTTC	CASSYRTSGRLRGEQYF
TRBJ2-5	TRBV28	NA	NA	TGTGCCAGCAGTTCCGACAGGACCCAAGAGACCCAGTACTTC	CASSSDRTQETQYF
TRBJ2-1	TRBV28	NA	NA	TGTGCCAGCAGTTTATCGGGACTCGATCACAATGAGCAGTTCTTC	CASSLSGLDHNEQFF
TRBJ1-4	TRBV4-3	NA	NA	TGCGCCAGCAGCTCTACTGACGGGTTTCAGGCGACTAATGAAAAACTGTTTTTT	CASSSTDGFQATNEKLFF
TRBJ1-1	TRBV5-1	NA	NA	TGCGCCAGCAGGGCAGGGGAGAACACTGAAGCTTTCTTT	CASRAGENTEAFF
TRBJ2-5	TRBV19	NA	NA	TGTGCCAGTAGTAAGGCGGAAAGAGAGACCCAGTACTTC	CASSKAERETQYF
TRBJ1-1	TRBV10-3	NA	TRBD1	TGTGCCATCAGTCAGTACCGGACAGGGATGAACACTGAAGCTTTCTTT	CAISQYRTGMNTEAFF
TRBJ2-1	TRBV7-9	NA	TRBD1	TGTGCCAGCAGCCAGCTCGGGACAGGGTCCCACGGGCAGTTCTTC	CASSQLGTGSHGQFF
TRBJ2-7	TRBV6-5	NA	TRBD2	TGTGCCAGCACTTCTACCCGAGCGGGAGGCCACGAGCAGTACTTC	CASTSTRAGGHEQYF
TRBJ2-7	TRBV5-1	few	TRBD2	TGCGCCAGCAGCCTGACTAGCGAGTACGAGCAGTACTTC	CASSLTSEYEQYF
TRBJ1-6	TRBV7-2	NA	NA	TGTGCCAGCAGCTTAGAGGCGGGGTATAATTCACCCCTCCACTTT	CASSLEAGYNSPLHF
TRBJ2-3	TRBV13	few	TRBD2	TGTGCCAGCAGCTTTTACCGGAGGACTAGCGGGAGGGCCGTCCCAGATACGCAGTATTTT	CASSFYRRTSGRAVPDTQYF
TRBJ1-1	TRBV7-2	NA	TRBD1	TGTGCCAGCAGCCCCACACGGACAGGGGGACGAGCTTTCTTT	CASSPTRTGGRAFF
TRBJ2-1	TRBV11-1	NA	NA	TGTGCCAGCAGCTTAGCCTTGAAGGGCTATGAGCAGTTCTTC	CASSLALKGYEQFF
TRBJ1-5	TRBV28	NA	NA	TGTGCCAGCAGTTTGCGGGGTGCACCCCAGCATTTT	CASSLRGAPQHF
TRBJ1-1	TRBV11-3	NA	NA	TGTGCCAGCAGCTTAGGCAGGGGCCTTAGGACTGAAGCTTTCTTT	CASSLGRGLRTEAFF
TRBJ2-1	TRBV28	NA	TRBD2	TGTGCCAGCGGTAGCGGGAGCGATGAGCAGTTCTTC	CASGSGSDEQFF
TRBJ2-4	TRBV5-1	NA	TRBD2	TGCGCCAGCAGCTTCGCGGGAGGGCACATTCAGTACTTC	CASSFAGGHIQYF
TRBJ2-7	TRBV29-1	NA	TRBD2	TGCAGCGTTGATATTGGCGCCGGGGGGGAGCAGTACTTC	CSVDIGAGGEQYF
TRBJ1-5	TRBV19	NA	TRBD1	TGTGCCAGTAGTTTTCGGGACAGAAATCAGCCCCAGCATTTT	CASSFRDRNQPQHF
TRBJ2-3	TRBV2	NA	TRBD2	TGTGCCAGCAGTGGGTACTCAACTAGCGGACTTTCAGATACGCAGTATTTT	CASSGYSTSGLSDTQYF
TRBJ1-1	TRBV5-1	NA	NA	TGCGCCAGCAGCTTGGATTTAAGCAAAAACACTGAAGCTTTCTTT	CASSLDLSKNTEAFF
TRBJ1-2	TRBV30	NA	TRBD1	TGTGCCTGGAGCGGGACAGGCCCTCATGGCTACACCTTC	CAWSGTGPHGYTF
TRBJ2-7	TRBV4-2	NA	NA	TGTGCCAGCAGCCAAGAACCAATCAGGGCTTTAAATGACTACGAGCAGTACTTC	CASSQEPIRALNDYEQYF
TRBJ2-2	TRBV7-2	few	NA	TGTGCCAGCAGCGCTCCCGGGGCGACTATTAACAAAGGCGCCGGGGAGCTGTTTTTT	CASSAPGATINKGAGELFF
TRBJ1-4	TRBV6-5	NA	NA	TGTGCCAGCAGTCACCTTAGGGCAACTAATGAAAAACTGTTTTTT	CASSHLRATNEKLFF
TRBJ2-7	TRBV18	once	TRBD2	TGTGCCAGCTCACCACCTCGCGGGAGCGGGTACGAGCAGTACTTC	CASSPPRGSGYEQYF
TRBJ1-1	TRBV29-1	NA	NA	TGCAGCGTTGATCTACAGGGTGGGGACACTGAAGCTTTCTTT	CSVDLQGGDTEAFF
TRBJ1-1	TRBV4-3	NA	NA	TGCGCCAGCAGCCACGATTGGAAGAACACTGAAGCTTTCTTT	CASSHDWKNTEAFF
TRBJ1-5	TRBV6-5	NA	NA	TGTGCCAGCAGTGACTCGGCCGACGATCAGCCCCAGCATTTT	CASSDSADDQPQHF
TRBJ2-6	TRBV27	NA	TRBD1	TGTGCCAGCCGCCCCACACACAGGGGCGGTGGGGCCAACGTCCTGACTTTC	CASRPTHRGGGANVLTF
TRBJ2-7	TRBV11-2	NA	TRBD1	TGTGCCAGCAGCACTACCGGGACAGCCTACGAGCAGTACTTC	CASSTTGTAYEQYF
TRBJ1-1	TRBV5-1	NA	NA	TGCGCCAGCAGCCCTGGACCCTCGAACACTGAAGCTTTCTTT	CASSPGPSNTEAFF
TRBJ2-5	TRBV19	NA	NA	TGTGCCAGTAGGACCGTGGAGGGGGCGCGGGAGACCCAGTACTTC	CASRTVEGARETQYF
TRBJ2-3	TRBV6-5	NA	TRBD2	TGTGCCAGCAGTGTCACGGGAGCGGGGGCAGATACGCAGTATTTT	CASSVTGAGADTQYF
TRBJ2-1	TRBV5-1	NA	NA	TGCGCCAGCAGCTCCGCGACGGGTGGGGATGAGCAGTTCTTC	CASSSATGGDEQFF
TRBJ1-5	TRBV27	NA	TRBD1	TGTGCCAGCAGATCGGCAGGGGGTAGCAATCAGCCCCAGCATTTT	CASRSAGGSNQPQHF
TRBJ2-1	TRBV18	NA	TRBD2	TGTGCCAGCTCACCACCCGGGACTAGCGGGAAGGGTGAGCAGTTCTTC	CASSPPGTSGKGEQFF
TRBJ1-5	TRBV19	NA	NA	TGTGCCAGTAGTGGATGGGGGGGGGCCCCTCAGCCCCAGCATTTT	CASSGWGGAPQPQHF
TRBJ2-7	TRBV6-5	NA	NA	TGTGCCAGCAGTTACCAGGGGACCCACTCCTACGAGCAGTACTTC	CASSYQGTHSYEQYF
TRBJ2-3	TRBV14	NA	NA	TGTGCCAGCAGCCCCACTAGGACGGGCACAGATACGCAGTATTTT	CASSPTRTGTDTQYF
TRBJ1-2	TRBV7-2	NA	NA	TGTGCCAGCAGCTCGAATACCGGGGCCATCGATGGCTACACCTTC	CASSSNTGAIDGYTF
TRBJ1-5	TRBV7-8	few	NA	TGTGCCAGCAGCTTAGCGGTTGGGGCTTTAGGTCGGCCCCAGCATTTT	CASSLAVGALGRPQHF
TRBJ2-2	TRBV12-5	NA	NA	TGTGCTAGTGCCCCTGGGGCTAGCAGCCACACCGGGGAGCTGTTTTTT	CASAPGASSHTGELFF
TRBJ2-5	TRBV15	NA	NA	TGTGCCACCAGCAGAGACAGGGCCCAAGAGACCCAGTACTTC	CATSRDRAQETQYF
TRBJ1-4	TRBV6-5	NA	TRBD1	TGTGCCAGCAGTTTTAGCCCGGGACAGGGGAAACTGTTTTTT	CASSFSPGQGKLFF